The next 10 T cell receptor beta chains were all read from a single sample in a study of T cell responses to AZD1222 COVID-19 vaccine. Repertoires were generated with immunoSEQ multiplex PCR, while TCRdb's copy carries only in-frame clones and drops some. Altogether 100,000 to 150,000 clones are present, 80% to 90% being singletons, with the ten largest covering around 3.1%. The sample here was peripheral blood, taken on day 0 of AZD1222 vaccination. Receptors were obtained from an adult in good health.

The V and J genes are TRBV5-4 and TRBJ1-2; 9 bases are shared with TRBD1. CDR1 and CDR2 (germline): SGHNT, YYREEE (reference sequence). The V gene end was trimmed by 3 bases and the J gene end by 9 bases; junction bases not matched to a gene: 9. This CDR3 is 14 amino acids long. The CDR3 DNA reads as TGTGCCAGCAGCTCCTCCGGGACAGGGAGGAGCTACACCTTC. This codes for CASSSSGTGRSYTF.

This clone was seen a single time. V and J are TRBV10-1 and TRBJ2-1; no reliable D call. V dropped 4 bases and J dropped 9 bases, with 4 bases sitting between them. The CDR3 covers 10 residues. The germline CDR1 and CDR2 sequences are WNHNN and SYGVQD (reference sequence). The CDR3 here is CASSGREQFF. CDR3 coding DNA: TGCGCCAGCAGTGGTCGTGAGCAGTTCTTC.

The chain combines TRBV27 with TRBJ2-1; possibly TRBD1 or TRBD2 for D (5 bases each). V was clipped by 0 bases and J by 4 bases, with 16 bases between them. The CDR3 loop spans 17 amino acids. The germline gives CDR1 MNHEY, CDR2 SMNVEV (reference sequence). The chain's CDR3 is CASSLSGRGTGYNEQFF. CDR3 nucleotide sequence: TGTGCCAGCAGTTTATCGGGGAGAGGGACGGGTTACAATGAGCAGTTCTTC.

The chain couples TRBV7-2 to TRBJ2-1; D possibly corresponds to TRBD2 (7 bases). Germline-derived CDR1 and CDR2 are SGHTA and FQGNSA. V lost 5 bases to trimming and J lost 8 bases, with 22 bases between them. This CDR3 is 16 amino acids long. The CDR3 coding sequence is TGTGCCAGCAGCGAGGGTATCGGGGGGCTGGGCTATGAGCAGTTCTTC. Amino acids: CASSEGIGGLGYEQFF.

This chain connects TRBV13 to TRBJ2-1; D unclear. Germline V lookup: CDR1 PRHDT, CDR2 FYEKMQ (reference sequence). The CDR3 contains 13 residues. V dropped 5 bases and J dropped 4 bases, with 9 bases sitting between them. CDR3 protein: CASSPALYNEQFF. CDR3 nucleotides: TGTGCCAGCAGCCCGGCTCTATACAATGAGCAGTTCTTC.

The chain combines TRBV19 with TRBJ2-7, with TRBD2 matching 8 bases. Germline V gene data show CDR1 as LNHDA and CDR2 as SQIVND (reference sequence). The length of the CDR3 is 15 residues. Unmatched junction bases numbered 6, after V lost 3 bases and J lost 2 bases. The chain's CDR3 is CASSMERESPYEQYF. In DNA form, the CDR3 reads TGTGCCAGTAGTATGGAGCGGGAGTCCCCCTACGAGCAGTACTTC.

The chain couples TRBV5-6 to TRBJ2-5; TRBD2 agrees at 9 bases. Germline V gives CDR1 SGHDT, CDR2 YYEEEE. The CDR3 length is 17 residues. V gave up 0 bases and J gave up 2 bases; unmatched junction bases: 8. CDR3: CASSLGLAGYPQETQYF. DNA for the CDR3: TGTGCCAGCAGCTTGGGCCTAGCGGGGTACCCTCAAGAGACCCAGTACTTC.

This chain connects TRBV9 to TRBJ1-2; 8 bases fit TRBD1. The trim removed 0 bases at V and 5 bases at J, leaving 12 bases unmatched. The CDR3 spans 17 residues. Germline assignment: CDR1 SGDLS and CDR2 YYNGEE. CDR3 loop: CASSVDQHWDRLYGYTF. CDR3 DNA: TGTGCCAGCAGCGTAGATCAACACTGGGACAGGCTTTATGGCTACACCTTC.

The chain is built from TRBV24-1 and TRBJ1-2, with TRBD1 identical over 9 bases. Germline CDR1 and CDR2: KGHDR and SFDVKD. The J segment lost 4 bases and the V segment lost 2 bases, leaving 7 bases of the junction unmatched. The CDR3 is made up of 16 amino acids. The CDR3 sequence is CATSDSGTGRGYGYTF. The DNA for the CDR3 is TGTGCCACCAGTGATTCCGGGACAGGGAGGGGCTATGGCTACACCTTC.

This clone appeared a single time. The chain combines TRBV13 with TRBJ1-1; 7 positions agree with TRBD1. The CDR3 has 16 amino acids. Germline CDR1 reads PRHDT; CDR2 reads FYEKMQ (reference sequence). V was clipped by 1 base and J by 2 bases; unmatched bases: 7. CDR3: CASSLVGDSLNTEAFF. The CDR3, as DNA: TGTGCCAGCAGCTTAGTTGGGGACAGCCTTAACACTGAAGCTTTCTTT.